Reported below is one TCR beta chain. There is no known antigen for this receptor. No much larger clone exists at a distance of one base, and base qualities are not known. This sample was taken from a study of T cells in Graves' hyperthyroidism and ophthalmopathy (dated by TCRdb to the late 2010s). General notes on the study: To identify distinguishing TCR V-J signatures, a discovery cohort of 90 to 100 patients was used, comprising 40 to 45 with Graves' ophthalmopathy and around 57 with stable Graves' hyperthyroidism. Whether ophthalmopathy could be predicted prospectively was tested in an independent validation cohort made up of 18 to 20 hyperthyroidism patients plus 17 patients who later progressed to ophthalmopathy. The roughly 90 discovery patients were divided at random into training and test sets in a 7:3 ratio. The study also compared thyroid tissue and blood T-cell repertoires from about six Graves' hyperthyroidism patients. After sampling, hyperthyroidism patients received methimazole starting at 30 mg daily, and ophthalmopathy patients received high-dose intravenous methylprednisolone. The paper describes TCR Vbeta CDR3 sequencing of about 140 peripheral blood samples, made up of some 42 ophthalmopathy patients, some 76 hyperthyroidism patients and approximately 17 progressor patients. What the authors observed across the whole study: In validation, the model predicted progression to ophthalmopathy with approximately 69% sensitivity and less than 80% specificity, a median of 6.5 months before onset. Most expanded thyroid clonotypes (frequency above 0.001) were also detected in blood, a finding suggesting that blood repertoires may reflect thyroid immune responses. A 13 V-J signature model separated ophthalmopathy from stable hyperthyroidism, with around 88% sensitivity and approximately 81% specificity in cross-validation and 80%/75% in testing. No statistical method was used to fix the sample size in advance, and group allocation was not hidden from the investigators.

Stable Graves' hyperthyroidism was defined as no progression to ophthalmopathy during 18 months of follow-up. Hyperthyroidism patients were newly diagnosed, with disease duration under 2 months, and aged 18 to 65 years. Exclusion was applied to patients with uncontrolled infections, other autoimmune diseases, pregnancy or lactation. Diagnoses were established on the basis of clinical symptoms, serum thyroxine and TRAb, thyroid ultrasound, and orbital computed tomography. Total RNA was extracted using Trizol reagent, and RNA quality was assessed on an Agilent 2100 Bioanalyzer. Including cysteine and phenylalanine, the CDR3 has 16 amino acids. CDR3 DNA is the only sequence kept; it has 48 bases, read in frame from the first base. CDR1 is given as SGHRS and CDR2 as YFSETQ, both from the germline V gene. The germline ends are 10 bases apart after V is trimmed by 2 bases and J by 1 base. Amplification of TCR beta CDR3 regions was carried out from RNA transcripts. The first round of RT-PCR for the TCR CDR3 was performed with the HTBI primer set and the Qiagen OneStep RT-PCR kit. A second multiplex PCR round built the libraries, followed by size selection and purification. Libraries were sequenced paired-end with 100 bp reads on an Illumina HiSeq2000. As for the authors' bioinformatics: SOAPnuke was used to process the raw data, throwing out any read that contained adapters or uncalled bases, had a mean Phred below 15, or lacked an exact constant-primer or identifier match. COPE v1.2.5 was used to merge the high-quality paired reads, and each unique nucleotide sequence was defined as a clonotype. MiTCR v1.1 was used to align clonotypes to the IMGT TRBV, TRBD and TRBJ reference segments. Analysis was restricted to V-J combinations with a frequency above 0.0001, which covered 99.2% of repertoires. The TCS score was defined as F50 (clonal expansion) divided by E x V (chaos), with BLOSUM62-based TCRdist calculated between CDR3 peptides within each V-J. Welch's t-statistics and random forest reduced fewer than 600 V-J features to 10 to 15, which were used in a naive Bayes classifier (R e1071). Thyroid-blood repertoire similarity was quantified with the Morisita-Horn index. The public reads were reanalyzed by TCRdb: fastp trimming at Q25, MiXCR alignment, in-frame beta chains only. Under each unique CDR3 protein, matching rows form one entry showing the most common genes and DNA. TCRdb's processing, not the authors', yielded these V and J calls. This sample lists fewer than 750,000 distinct CDR3 sequences; about 43% were detected once. The ten most abundant clones make up around 7.7% of the sample.

The receptor was derived from a woman aged 18-29 years with Graves' hyperthyroidism. The rearrangement combines TRBV5-1 with TRBJ2-6, with the D gene too uncertain to name. The sequenced sample consisted of peripheral blood or thyroid tissue (not recorded which). The CDR3 region has the sequence CASSLTTVSGANVLTF. The DNA sequence is as follows: TGCGCCAGCAGCTTAACCACGGTTTCTGGGGCCAACGTCCTGACTTTC.